A selection of T cell receptor beta chains follows, all from one sample in a study of blood T cell repertoires in COVID-19. Method: immunoSEQ multiplex PCR; TCRdb's copy keeps in-frame clones and lacks some. The sample yields about 180,000 clones, about 86% seen once. Sequencing input: peripheral blood. These TCRs come from a woman aged 25 to 39 with active or convalescent COVID-19. The CDR3 runs from the conserved cysteine through the conserved F or W. The D gene is left open where the match is weak. A row's size may be missing; if present it is once, few, many or a size class.

J gene,D gene,clone size,V gene,CDR3 DNA,CDR3 protein
TRBJ2-3,TRBD2,.,TRBV7-2,TGTGCCAGCAGCTTAGCCGGACTAGCGGGAAGGGATACGCAGTATTTT,CASSLAGLAGRDTQYF
TRBJ2-1,.,once,TRBV6-6,TGTGCCAGCAGTTATCGGGACTTCGGGAATGAGCAGTTCTTC,CASSYRDFGNEQFF
TRBJ2-2,TRBD1,.,TRBV15,TGTGCCACCGGCCTTCCCGGGACAGGACACCGGGAGCTGTTTTTT,CATGLPGTGHRELFF
TRBJ2-5,.,.,TRBV15,TGTGCCACCAGCAGACCTTCGGAGGGGCAAGAGACCCAGTACTTC,CATSRPSEGQETQYF
TRBJ1-6,.,.,TRBV11-2,TGTGCCAGCAGCTCACAGGTGGTACCCCTCCACTTT,CASSSQVVPLHF
TRBJ1-2,.,.,TRBV18,TGTGCCAGCTCACCAATGGAGACCTCGGGCTACACCTTC,CASSPMETSGYTF
TRBJ2-5,TRBD1,once,TRBV5-4,TGTGCCAGCAGCAGACTCCCGGGACAGCAAGAGACCCAGTACTTC,CASSRLPGQQETQYF
TRBJ1-4,.,.,TRBV4-1,TGCGCCAGCAGCCAAGTCTCCGCAACTAATGAAAAACTGTTTTTT,CASSQVSATNEKLFF
TRBJ2-3,TRBD1,.,TRBV27,TGTGCCAGCAGTCCATCAGGGACAGGGTGGACAGATACGCAGTATTTT,CASSPSGTGWTDTQYF
TRBJ1-2,TRBD1,.,TRBV3-1/TRBV3-2,TGTGCCAGCAGCCACCTGGGGGACAGGAACTATGGCTACACCTTC,CASSHLGDRNYGYTF
TRBJ2-1,.,.,TRBV9,TGTGCCAGCAGCTCCAGGGGTTTAGCGAATGAGCAGTTCTTC,CASSSRGLANEQFF
TRBJ2-3,.,.,TRBV28,TGTGCCAGCAGTTTCGTAACGGGCACAGATACGCAGTATTTT,CASSFVTGTDTQYF
TRBJ1-4,.,.,TRBV14,TGTGCCAGCAGCGGCAGGAAGGTCTCAGCAGCAACTAATGAAAAACTGTTTTTT,CASSGRKVSAATNEKLFF
TRBJ1-1,TRBD1,.,TRBV29-1,TGCAGCGACTTTGCGGACAGGGGCACTGAAGCTTTCTTT,CSDFADRGTEAFF
TRBJ1-5,TRBD1,.,TRBV5-8,TGTGCCAGCAGCTTGGTGTCAGGGGGTCATCAGCCCCAGCATTTT,CASSLVSGGHQPQHF
TRBJ2-5,.,.,TRBV2,TGTGCCAGCAACGATCACAGGGACGGTTTTCGGGAGGCCCAGTACTTC,CASNDHRDGFREAQYF
TRBJ1-5,TRBD1,.,TRBV19,TGTGCCAGTAGTGGGTCCCGGGACAGGAATCAGCCCCAGCATTTT,CASSGSRDRNQPQHF
TRBJ1-2,.,.,TRBV5-6,TGTGCCAGCAGCATAACCGACAGATATGGCTACACCTTC,CASSITDRYGYTF
TRBJ1-5,.,.,TRBV24-1,TGTGCCACCAGTGATTCGAATCAGCCCCAGCATTTT,CATSDSNQPQHF
TRBJ1-2,.,.,TRBV5-6,TGTGCCAGCAGCTCCGGCTATGGCTACACCTTC,CASSSGYGYTF
TRBJ2-7,.,once,TRBV6-5,TGTGCCAGCGGGGAACAGGAAGAGGCCTACGAGCAGTACTTC,CASGEQEEAYEQYF
TRBJ2-7,.,.,TRBV13,TGTGCCAGCAGCGGGCGACAGAGCTCCTACGAGCAGTACTTC,CASSGRQSSYEQYF
TRBJ1-4,TRBD1,.,TRBV9,TGTGCCAGCAGCGTAGGTGGACAGGGGAATGAAAAACTGTTTTTT,CASSVGGQGNEKLFF
TRBJ1-2,.,.,TRBV27,TGTGCCAGCAGAAAGACAGCGATTGGCTATGGCTACACCTTC,CASRKTAIGYGYTF
TRBJ1-1,TRBD1,.,TRBV19,TGTGCCAGTAGTATAGGGACAGGGGGTGCGGCTTTCTTT,CASSIGTGGAAFF
TRBJ1-2,.,.,TRBV6-6,TGTGCCAGCGGGGGGGATAACTATGGCTACACCTTC,CASGGDNYGYTF
TRBJ2-5,TRBD2,.,TRBV7-6,TGTGCCAGCAGCCCCGGACTAGCGGGGGGTTACCAAGAGACCCAGTACTTC,CASSPGLAGGYQETQYF
TRBJ1-1,TRBD1,once,TRBV6-6,TGTGCCAGCAGTTACCCCCTCTCGACAGGGTCAAATGAAGCTTTCTTT,CASSYPLSTGSNEAFF
TRBJ2-2,.,few,TRBV10-1,TGCGCCAGCAGCCCTCCGGGGTCGGGGACCGGGGAGCTGTTTTTT,CASSPPGSGTGELFF